This TCR beta chain appears in the sequencing data of a study of blood T cell repertoires in COVID-19. Profiled with immunoSEQ multiplex PCR; TCRdb holds only in-frame clones, not every one. The table shows around 130,000 clones, with 85% to 90% occurring only once. The V and J ends lost 3 bases and 4 bases, in that order; junction bases with no gene match: 7. Looked up from germline, CDR1 is SGHNT and CDR2 is YYREEE (reference sequence). This CDR3 spans 14 amino acids. The sample consisted of peripheral blood. The chain recombines TRBV5-4 with TRBJ2-7; the match to TRBD1 covers 7 bases. This clonotype was sampled from a man aged 45-60 years with active or convalescent COVID-19. The CDR3 coding sequence is TGTGCCAGCAGCTCCCACAGGGGTAAGTACGAGCAGTACTTC. This translates into CASSSHRGKYEQYF.